The entry that follows covers one T cell receptor (beta chain) sequence. Its matching antigen is unknown. Trimming cost V 7 bases and J 4 bases; bases outside gene matches: 4. This CDR3 spans 14 amino acids. CDR1 MNHNS and CDR2 SASEGT come from the germline V gene. Survey level was the resolution at which the v3.0 immunoSEQ assay ran. TCRdb's copy holds only in-frame clones and misses some; the assay was immunoSEQ multiplex PCR. This table holds roughly 35,000 clones, 94% found once. The sample comes from a study of long-term antiretroviral therapy in people with HIV. Study results and caveats: Post-ART, diversity grew, though it stayed under transplant donor control levels.

The gene calls are TRBV6-1 and TRBJ2-1, with 10 bases lining up with TRBD1. This sample comprised unsorted PBMCs, obtained 5 to 5.5 years after starting antiretroviral therapy. The receptor was isolated from a woman aged 45-65 years with HIV. As DNA, the CDR3 is TGTGCCAGCACCCGGACAGGGGGGTACAATGAGCAGTTCTTC. As protein: CASTRTGGYNEQFF.